The 19 T cell receptor beta chains reported below all come from one sample, sequenced in a study of cytomegalovirus exposure and HLA in healthy donors (dated by TCRdb to between 2016 and 2019). The library came from the immunoSEQ multiplex PCR assay. A mixture of 60 forward primers for TCR Vbeta segments and 13 reverse primers for TCR Jbeta segments was used in the multiplex PCR. The clones in this table, taken by TCRdb from immuneACCESS, are in-frame only. Not every clone is retained; where verified, under half of the shortfall comes from an unresolved V gene, and the cause of the rest is unknown. The sample table holds about 210,000 clones. Of the sample, around 0.95% is held by the ten largest clones. Sequenced input: PBMCs. These receptors came from a woman between 25 and 40 years old in good health and CMV-seropositive.

V and J are TRBV11-2 and TRBJ1-6, with 8 bases fitting TRBD1. The germline gives CDR1 SGHAT, CDR2 FQNNGV. The CDR3 contains 15 residues. V was clipped by 3 bases and J by 8 bases; unmatched bases: 6. The DNA of the CDR3 is TGTGCCAGCAGCTTTTACAGGGGGAGTGATTCACCCCTCCACTTT. Encoded protein: CASSFYRGSDSPLHF.

The CDR3: CASSRGGASGDTQYF. CDR3 coding DNA: TGCGCCAGCAGCCGCGGCGGGGCCAGCGGGGATACGCAGTATTTT. V usage is TRBV4-3 and J usage is TRBJ2-3; possible D gene TRBD2, 6 bases. The CDR3 extends over 15 amino acids. V was shortened by 4 bases and J by 6 bases, with 17 bases between the two germline ends. Germline V gene data show CDR1 as LGHNA and CDR2 as YSLEER.

J is TRBJ1-5 and V is TRBV6-5; 8 nucleotides align to TRBD1. The CDR3 has 13 amino acids. Trimming at V came to 6 bases and at J to 5 bases, leaving 3 bases not matched to a gene. Germline V gives CDR1 MNHEY, CDR2 SVGAGI. CDR3 amino acids: CASSGQGDQPQHF. The CDR3 region has the DNA TGTGCCAGCAGCGGACAGGGAGATCAGCCCCAGCATTTT.

The chain combines TRBV6-5 with TRBJ2-1; 9 nucleotides agree with TRBD2. Per the germline V gene, CDR1 is MNHEY and CDR2 is SVGAGI. The V gene end was trimmed by 2 bases and the J gene end by 5 bases; junction bases not matched to a gene: 1. This CDR3 spans 14 amino acids. The CDR3 loop reads CASSYRTSDNEQFF. The CDR3 DNA follows: TGTGCCAGCAGTTACCGGACTAGCGACAATGAGCAGTTCTTC.

CDR3 sequence (DNA): TGTGCCAGCAGTCTCTCTCGGGAGAACACTGAAGCTTTCTTT. Translation: CASSLSRENTEAFF. This chain joins TRBV2 and TRBJ1-1; D unresolved. Germline lookup yields CDR1 SNHLY and CDR2 FYNNEI. This CDR3 region has 14 residues. The V gene lost 5 bases and the J gene lost 1 base, with 11 bases spanning the gap. Variable domain in full (rest from reference TRBV2 and TRBJ1-1): EPEVTQTPSHQVTQMGQEVILRCVPISNHLYFYWYRQILGQKVEFLVSFYNNEISEKSEIFDDQFSVERPDGSNFTLKIRSTKLEDSAMYFCASSLSRENTEAFFGQGTRLTVV.

The chain is built from TRBV29-1 and TRBJ2-5, with 16 bases fitting TRBD2. Germline lookup yields CDR1 SQVTM and CDR2 ANQGSEA. The V gene end was trimmed by 7 bases and the J gene end by 4 bases; junction bases not matched to a gene: 3. There are 14 residues in the CDR3. CDR3 nucleotide sequence: TGCAGCGGCGGGACTAGCGGGGGGGGAGAGACCCAGTACTTC. This encodes CSGGTSGGGETQYF.

The chain combines TRBV10-2 with TRBJ2-3; D perhaps matches TRBD2 (5 bases). V dropped 7 bases and J dropped 2 bases, with 13 bases sitting between them. The CDR3 contains 14 residues. From germline, CDR1 is WSHSY and CDR2 SAAADI. The DNA of the CDR3 is TGCGCCAGCACCTTCGGGATCATCACAGATACGCAGTATTTT. Encoded protein: CASTFGIITDTQYF.

This rearrangement joins TRBV7-2 to TRBJ2-2; possibly TRBD2 for D (5 bases). The V and J ends lost 1 base and 4 bases respectively, with 10 bases between them. Germline V CDR1 and CDR2: SGHTA, FQGNSA. This CDR3 contains 15 residues. CDR3 in amino acids: CASSLGTGFTGELFF. The CDR3 nucleotides are TGTGCCAGCAGCTTAGGGACGGGGTTCACCGGGGAGCTGTTTTTT. Filled out from reference TRBV7-2 and TRBJ2-2, the complete variable domain reads GAGVSQSPSNKVTEKGKDVELRCDPISGHTALYWYRQSLGQGLEFLIYFQGNSAPDKSGLPSDRFSAERTGGSVSTLTIQRTQQEDSAVYLCASSLGTGFTGELFFGEGSRLTVL.

V is TRBV6-5 and J is TRBJ1-2; no clear D. Trimming stripped 5 bases from V and 1 base from J, with 14 bases between. The V gene's germline CDR1 is MNHEY and CDR2 SVGAGI. This CDR3 contains 15 residues. The CDR3 loop reads CASSINPGFNYGYTF. The CDR3 DNA reads TGTGCCAGCAGTATAAACCCCGGGTTTAACTATGGCTACACCTTC.

This chain uses TRBV11-2 with TRBJ2-3; TRBD2 might be the D (5 bases). Trimming removed 5 bases at V and 7 bases at J, with 16 bases between. From germline, CDR1 is SGHAT and CDR2 FQNNGV. The CDR3 has 14 residues. CDR3 protein: CASSLTIVGNTQYF. In DNA, the CDR3 is TGTGCCAGCAGCCTCACGATCGTCGGGAATACGCAGTATTTT.

The chain joins TRBV15 to TRBJ1-1; no firm D call. CDR3 length equals 14 residues. V lost 7 bases and J 5 bases, leaving 17 bases between the germline ends. Germline CDR1 and CDR2: LNHNV and YYDKDF (reference sequence). CDR3 sequence: CATMVGPGLTEAFF. In DNA, the CDR3 is TGTGCCACCATGGTCGGGCCAGGACTTACTGAAGCTTTCTTT.

V usage is TRBV25-1 and J usage is TRBJ2-7; 8 bases align to TRBD1. The CDR3 sequence is 13 residues long. Trimming cost V 5 bases and J 7 bases; bases outside gene matches: 7. Germline values: CDR1 MGHDK, CDR2 SYGVNS. The CDR3 region has the DNA TGTGCCAGCAGTAAGCCAGGGGGCGGGGAGCAGTACTTC. Residues: CASSKPGGGEQYF.

V usage is TRBV23-1 and J usage is TRBJ1-1; D might be TRBD1 (6 bases). TRBV23-1 is sorted into the ORF group, with uncertain function. V was pared by 7 bases and J by 5 bases, with 17 bases between. The CDR3 is made up of 14 amino acids. In DNA form, the CDR3 reads TGCGCCAGCACCCCGGACAGCGAAACGACTGAAGCTTTCTTT. It translates to CASTPDSETTEAFF.

This rearrangement joins TRBV6-6 to TRBJ2-1, with 13 bases aligning to TRBD2. From germline, CDR1 is MNHNY and CDR2 SVGAGI (reference sequence). The CDR3 contains 16 residues. V lost 6 bases and J lost 10; bases outside the gene matches: 12. This chain's CDR3 is CASSYLGLAGVREQFF. CDR3 bases: TGTGCCAGCAGCTACCTAGGACTAGCGGGGGTCCGAGAGCAGTTCTTC.

The rearrangement links TRBV19 to TRBJ1-1, with D possibly matching TRBD1 (6 bases). The V end was cut by 4 bases, the J end by 5 bases, with 11 bases between. The CDR3 has 13 amino acids. Germline CDR1 and CDR2: LNHDA and SQIVND (reference sequence). Here the CDR3 reads CASSNNRETEAFF. The CDR3 region has the DNA TGTGCCAGTAGTAACAACAGGGAAACTGAAGCTTTCTTT.

The chain has TRBV5-1 and TRBJ2-2; possible D gene TRBD2, 6 bases. V lost 0 bases and J lost 4, with 7 bases in between. This CDR3 is 14 amino acids long. Germline V gene sequence: CDR1 SGHRS, CDR2 YFSETQ. The CDR3 DNA reads as TGCGCCAGCAGCTTGGGGGAGGCCACCGGGGAGCTGTTTTTT. As protein: CASSLGEATGELFF.

The chain couples TRBV27 to TRBJ1-2, with TRBD1 matching over 12 bases. The ends lost 5 bases at V and 8 bases at J; junction bases unmatched: 6. The germline V gene has CDR1 MNHEY and CDR2 SMNVEV (reference sequence). CDR3 length: 14 residues. CDR3 DNA sequence: TGTGCCAGCAGTATCCGGGACAGGGGGCAAGGCTACACCTTC. This gives the protein CASSIRDRGQGYTF.

The V call is TRBV6-1, the J call TRBJ2-7; D is ambiguous. The CDR3 contains 15 residues. Trimming left V 6 bases short and J 9 bases short, with 24 bases between. CDR1 is MNHNS, CDR2 SASEGT, per germline. This chain's CDR3 is CASSPPGSPSWVQYF. CDR3 nucleotide sequence: TGTGCCAGCAGCCCCCCGGGTTCCCCAAGTTGGGTGCAGTACTTC.

This chain joins TRBV27 and TRBJ1-1; 12 bases line up with TRBD1. This CDR3 spans 14 amino acids. The germline gives CDR1 MNHEY, CDR2 SMNVEV (reference sequence). V lost 5 bases and J lost 6; bases outside the gene matches: 4. The CDR3 nucleotides are TGTGCCAGCAGTCCGGGACAGGGGGCCGCTGAAGCTTTCTTT. It yields the protein CASSPGQGAAEAFF.